This paragraph covers one TCR beta chain sequence. Between about 20 and 30 mg of unsorted bulk tissue served as the source from which RNA and DNA were co-extracted. Every tumor contributed samples taken at five separate regions. Over 85% of the cells in every tumor sample were viable tumor cells. The template, roughly 0.45 ug total RNA, yielded TCR beta cDNA made with a constant-region primer. Amplification in three nested multiplex PCR rounds with slightly modified ARM-PCR gave rise to TCR beta libraries. Both of the initial two PCR rounds ran for 10 cycles and employed TRBV1-TRBV30 forward primers alongside a C-beta reverse primer. TCRdb used MiXCR to reprocess the multiplex PCR reads, holding one entry per CDR3 protein. The repertoire holds about 190,000 distinct CDR3 sequences, with around four fifths as singletons. These data are taken from a study of tumor-infiltrating lymphocytes in primary liver carcinoma. Overall study context: In every tissue type, samples returned a similar yield of roughly 3.5 to 7.13 million productive TCRbeta reads.

The trim removed 9 bases at V and 7 bases at J, leaving 10 bases unmatched. Germline CDR1 is MNHNS and CDR2 is SASEGT. CDR3 size: 14 residues. The sequenced material came from tumor tissue from primary liver carcinoma. The TCR originated in a man aged 35-49 years with primary liver carcinoma and hepatitis B virus infection. This chain links TRBV6-1 with TRBJ2-1; TRBD2 agrees at 9 bases. CDR3 nucleotide sequence: TGTGCCAGTACTGAACTAGCGGGTATGAATGAGCAGTTCTTC. Amino acids: CASTELAGMNEQFF.